This T cell receptor (beta chain) is from a study of cytomegalovirus exposure and HLA in healthy donors. Broader study findings: It was reported that the classifier diagnosed cytomegalovirus status with high specificity and sensitivity in both the original and validation cohorts. A prior analysis recorded that most TCR beta V segments were productive about 87% or about 30% of the time. According to the study, roughly 160 TCR beta chains were cytomegalovirus-associated.

In the PCR, 60 Vbeta and 13 Jbeta primers were used. In the original workflow: The authors later counted around 80 million unique TCR beta chains, 9.5 million to 13 million of them shared. Sequenced by immunoSEQ multiplex PCR; TCRdb stores in-frame clones only, minus some. The DNA was the basis for D and trimming; V, J and clone size are from that table. Here the sample table reports approximately 130,000 clones. Concerning this clone itself: Its antigen is unidentified.

This CDR3 spans 14 amino acids. Germline values: CDR1 SEHNR, CDR2 FQNEAQ (reference sequence). V lost 1 base and J 5 bases, leaving 9 bases between the germline ends. The V gene is TRBV7-9, the J gene TRBJ1-5, with D unclear. This receptor was obtained from a woman aged 55-69 years in good health and CMV-seronegative. The material sequenced was PBMCs. In nucleotides, the CDR3 is TGTGCCAGCAGCTTAGGGCAGTCCGATCAGCCCCAGCATTTT. This sequence encodes CASSLGQSDQPQHF.